A selection of T cell receptor beta chains follows, all from one sample in a study of tumor-infiltrating lymphocytes in localized non-small cell lung cancer. Repertoires were generated with immunoSEQ multiplex PCR, while TCRdb's copy carries only in-frame clones and drops some. The table has approximately 13,000 clones, about 77% seen once; the top ten hold around 4.3%. Sequenced sample: lung tumor tissue. The receptors stem from a human donor with non-small cell lung cancer. Each CDR3 is given with its conserved first and last residue. The D gene is left open where the match is weak. Clone size is not always given. Where it is, it says once, few, many or a class for expanded clones.

clone_size j_call d_call cdr3_length v_call cdr3_aa cdr3_nt
- TRBJ1-6 - 18 TRBV6-4 CASSVLFLGLYKKPPLHF TGTGCCAGCAGTGTTCTCTTTTTGGGACTCTATAAAAAACCACCCCTCCACTTT
- TRBJ2-7 TRBD2 15 TRBV11-2 CASSTGTSGFYEQYF TGTGCCAGCAGCACAGGGACTAGCGGGTTCTACGAGCAGTACTTC
- TRBJ2-1 - 15 TRBV2 CASSAQGGKYNEQFF TGTGCCAGCAGTGCCCAGGGAGGAAAATACAATGAGCAGTTCTTC
- TRBJ2-7 TRBD1 13 TRBV27 CASSPKPPGGRHF TGTGCCAGCAGTCCCAAACCGCCAGGGGGCCGCCACTTC
- TRBJ2-7 TRBD1 15 TRBV18 CASSLLTGDGYEQYF TGTGCCAGCTCACTATTAACAGGGGACGGCTACGAGCAGTACTTC
once TRBJ1-5 TRBD1 16 TRBV19 CASSPSGTGYNQPQHF TGTGCCAGTAGCCCTTCCGGGACAGGGTACAATCAGCCCCAGCATTTT
- TRBJ2-7 TRBD2 18 TRBV5-1 CASSLRLAGVRSSYEQYF TGCGCCAGCAGCCTCCGACTAGCGGGGGTGCGGAGCTCCTACGAGCAGTACTTC
- TRBJ2-7 - 15 TRBV7-2 CASSLTSSLWGEQYF TGTGCCAGCAGCTTAACTAGCTCCCTTTGGGGGGAGCAGTACTTC
- TRBJ1-3 TRBD1 15 TRBV4-3 CASSQDDRVRNTIYF TGCGCCAGCAGCCAGGACGACAGGGTTAGAAACACCATATATTTT
- TRBJ1-3 - 15 TRBV7-2 CASSLAHSSGNTIYF TGTGCCAGCAGCTTAGCGCATAGCTCTGGAAACACCATATATTTT
- TRBJ2-7 TRBD2 15 TRBV5-6 CASSYGTSGSYEQYF TGTGCCAGCAGCTACGGGACTAGCGGGAGCTACGAGCAGTACTTC
- TRBJ2-2 - 15 TRBV5-1 CASSLRLTNTGELFF TGCGCCAGCAGCTTAAGGCTTACGAACACCGGGGAGCTGTTTTTT
- TRBJ1-3 - 14 TRBV5-8 CASRTDSSGNTIYF TGTGCCAGCAGAACGGACAGCTCTGGAAACACCATATATTTT
few TRBJ1-5 - 12 TRBV5-6 CASSRGEQPQHF TGTGCCAGCAGCCGAGGAGAGCAGCCCCAGCATTTT
few TRBJ2-7 - 13 TRBV11-2 CASSLEDDREQYF TGTGCCAGCAGCTTAGAAGACGATCGGGAGCAGTACTTC
- TRBJ2-1 TRBD1 14 TRBV7-2 CASSWTGYNNEQFF TGTGCCAGCAGCTGGACAGGTTATAACAATGAGCAGTTCTTC
- TRBJ1-6 - 13 TRBV28 CASSLQGRSPLHF TGTGCCAGCAGTTTACAGGGTCGTTCACCCCTCCACTTT
few TRBJ2-7 TRBD1 11 TRBV4-2 CATGTGDEQYF TGTGCCACCGGGACAGGGGACGAGCAGTACTTC
- TRBJ1-1 - 13 TRBV5-6 CASLPGLNTEAFF TGTGCCAGCCTACCGGGTCTGAACACTGAAGCTTTCTTT
- TRBJ2-1 TRBD2 20 TRBV15 CATSRSGLAGGPGSYNEQFF TGTGCCACCAGCAGATCGGGACTAGCGGGGGGGCCCGGCTCCTACAATGAGCAGTTCTTC
- TRBJ2-5 TRBD1 18 TRBV7-3 CASSSPVSGTGVQETQYF TGTGCCAGCAGCTCCCCAGTGAGCGGGACAGGGGTCCAAGAGACCCAGTACTTC
once TRBJ2-5 TRBD2 17 TRBV25-1 CASSEPLGSGKGETQYF TGTGCCAGCAGTGAACCTCTTGGGAGCGGGAAGGGAGAGACCCAGTACTTC
- TRBJ2-1 TRBD2 14 TRBV28 CASSIAGGYNEQFF TGTGCCAGCAGCATAGCGGGGGGATACAATGAGCAGTTCTTC
- TRBJ1-1 TRBD1 14 TRBV25-1 CASSDDRGSTEAFF TGTGCCAGCAGTGATGACAGGGGGAGCACTGAAGCTTTCTTT
- TRBJ1-1 - 14 TRBV5-4 CASSFAGGDTEAFF TGTGCCAGCAGCTTCGCGGGGGGAGACACTGAAGCTTTCTTT
- TRBJ1-1 - 12 TRBV7-2 CASRTSGVEAFF TGTGCCAGCAGGACGAGTGGGGTTGAAGCTTTCTTT
- TRBJ2-1 TRBD1 15 TRBV6-6 CASSLGQGGYNEQFF TGTGCCAGCAGCTTGGGACAGGGTGGGTACAATGAGCAGTTCTTC
- TRBJ2-7 - 16 TRBV19 CASTSPFSGDRYEQYF TGTGCCAGTACCTCACCTTTTTCGGGGGATAGGTACGAGCAGTACTTC
- TRBJ1-2 - 13 TRBV19 CASRQGNQYGYTF TGTGCCAGTAGGCAGGGGAATCAATATGGCTACACCTTC
- TRBJ2-1 TRBD2 17 TRBV19 CASSIDYPSGVYNEQFF TGTGCCAGTAGTATAGATTACCCTAGCGGGGTATACAATGAGCAGTTCTTC
- TRBJ2-7 - 13 TRBV23-1 CASSQSIPNEQYF TGCGCCAGCAGTCAATCGATACCCAACGAGCAGTACTTC
- TRBJ2-7 - 14 TRBV14 CASSQESGGVEQYF TGTGCCAGCAGCCAAGAGAGCGGTGGGGTCGAGCAGTACTTC
- TRBJ2-1 TRBD2 16 TRBV27 CASSLSHSGRPNEQFF TGTGCCAGCAGTTTATCCCATAGCGGGAGGCCAAATGAGCAGTTCTTC
- TRBJ1-4 TRBD1 14 TRBV7-9 CASSSDRAREKLFF TGTGCCAGCAGCTCGGACAGGGCTCGGGAAAAACTGTTTTTT
- TRBJ1-2 TRBD1 13 TRBV6-5 CASSSGQAGGYTF TGTGCCAGCAGTTCTGGACAGGCGGGTGGCTACACCTTC
- TRBJ2-7 TRBD1 13 TRBV2 CASYDRETYEQYF TGTGCCAGCTACGACAGGGAAACCTACGAGCAGTACTTC
- TRBJ1-2 - 12 TRBV25-1 CASSAGLYGYTF TGTGCCAGCAGTGCGGGCCTCTATGGCTACACCTTC
- TRBJ1-1 - 15 TRBV5-5 CASSPAIWVMAEAFF TGTGCCAGCAGCCCTGCAATATGGGTTATGGCTGAAGCTTTCTTT
once TRBJ2-7 - 12 TRBV15 CATSMELAEQYF TGTGCCACCAGCATGGAACTAGCCGAGCAGTACTTC
- TRBJ2-1 TRBD2 15 TRBV28 CASSTPGLAGTEQFF TGTGCCAGCAGTACCCCGGGACTAGCGGGTACGGAGCAGTTCTTC